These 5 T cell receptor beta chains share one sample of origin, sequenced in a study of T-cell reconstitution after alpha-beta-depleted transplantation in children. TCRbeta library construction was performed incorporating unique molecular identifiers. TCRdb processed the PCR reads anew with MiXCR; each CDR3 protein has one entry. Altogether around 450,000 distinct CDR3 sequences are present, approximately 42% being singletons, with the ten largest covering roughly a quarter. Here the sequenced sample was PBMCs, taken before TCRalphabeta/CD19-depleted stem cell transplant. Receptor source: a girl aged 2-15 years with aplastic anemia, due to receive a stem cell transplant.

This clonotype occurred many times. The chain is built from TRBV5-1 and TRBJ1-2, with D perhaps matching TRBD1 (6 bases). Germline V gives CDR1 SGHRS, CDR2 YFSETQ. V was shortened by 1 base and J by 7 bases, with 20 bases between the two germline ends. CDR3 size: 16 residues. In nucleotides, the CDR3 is TGCGCCAGCAGCTTGCCAAAAGGGGGGGGTGGCAGTGGCTACACCTTC. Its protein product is CASSLPKGGGGSGYTF. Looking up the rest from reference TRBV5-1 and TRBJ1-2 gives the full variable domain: KAGVTQTPRYLIKTRGQQVTLSCSPISGHRSVSWYQQTPGQGLQFLFEYFSETQRNKGNFPGRFSGRQFSNSRSEMNVSTLELGDSALYLCASSLPKGGGGSGYTFGSGTRLTVV.

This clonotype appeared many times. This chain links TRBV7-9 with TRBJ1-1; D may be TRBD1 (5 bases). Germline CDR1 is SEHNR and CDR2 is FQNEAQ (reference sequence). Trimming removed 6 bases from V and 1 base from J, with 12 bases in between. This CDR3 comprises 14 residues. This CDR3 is CASSLTQGNTEAFF. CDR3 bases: TGTGCCAGCAGTCTCACCCAGGGGAACACTGAAGCTTTCTTT.

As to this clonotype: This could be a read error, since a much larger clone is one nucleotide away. This chain's CDR3 is CAISESVRLYGDTF. The CDR3 coding sequence is TGTGCCATCAGTGAGTCGGTCAGGCTCTATGGCGACACCTTC. The V call is TRBV10-3, the J call TRBJ1-2; D gene ambiguous. The CDR3 is 14 residues long. Germline CDR1 reads ENHRY; CDR2 reads SYGVKD.

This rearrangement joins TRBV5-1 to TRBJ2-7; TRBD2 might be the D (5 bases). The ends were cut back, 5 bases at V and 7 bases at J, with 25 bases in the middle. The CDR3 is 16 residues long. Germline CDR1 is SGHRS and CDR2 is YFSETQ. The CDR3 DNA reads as TGCGCCAGCAGGTCTGAGGACGGAGGAACTCGGTGGGAGCAGTACTTC. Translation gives CASRSEDGGTRWEQYF.

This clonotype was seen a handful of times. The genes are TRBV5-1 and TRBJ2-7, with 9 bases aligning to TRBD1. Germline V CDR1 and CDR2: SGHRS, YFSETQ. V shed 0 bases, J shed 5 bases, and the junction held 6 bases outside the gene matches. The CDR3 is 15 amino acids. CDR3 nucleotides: TGCGCCAGCAGCTTGGATATAGGGACAGGGAACGAGCAGTACTTC. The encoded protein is CASSLDIGTGNEQYF.